This record concerns one T cell receptor beta chain sequence. Per the original data handling: Amplifying reference gene primers gave estimates of nucleated cell counts. Method: immunoSEQ multiplex PCR; TCRdb's copy keeps in-frame clones and lacks some. Clone size and the V and J calls come from that table; the DNA yielded D and trimming. The table records 200,000 to 250,000 clones, nearly 90% of them present only once. This entry is derived from a study of blood T cell repertoires in COVID-19. Whole-study context: Acute and convalescent COVID-19 specimens originated in the United States, Italy and Spain.

The germline V gene encodes CDR1 MNHEY and CDR2 SMNVEV (reference sequence). V lost 3 bases to trimming and J lost 3 bases, with 8 bases between them. The length of the CDR3 is 13 residues. This TCR came from a woman aged 18-30 years who had recovered from COVID-19. Sequencing input: peripheral blood. The rearrangement joins TRBV27 to TRBJ1-1; weak D call: TRBD1 (6 bases). As DNA, the CDR3 is TGTGCCAGCAGTTTGGGGGCAGACACTGAAGCTTTCTTT. The encoded protein is CASSLGADTEAFF.